One T cell receptor beta chain is described in this entry. The target antigen is unknown. This specimen belongs to a study of T cells in Graves' hyperthyroidism and ophthalmopathy. Broader study findings: Most thyroid clonotypes expanded above 0.001 were also detected in blood.

Amplified TCR beta CDR3 regions derived from RNA transcripts. TCR CDR3 regions were first amplified by RT-PCR with HTBI primers. A single record per CDR3 protein comes from TCRdb applying MiXCR to the multiplex PCR reads. The repertoire holds about 640,000 distinct CDR3 sequences, 45% seen once, with more than 7% in the top ten. Germline lookup yields CDR1 SEHNR and CDR2 FQNEAQ (reference sequence). V gave up 7 bases and J gave up 6 bases; unmatched junction bases: 8. The CDR3 contains 14 residues. The rearrangement uses TRBV7-9 and TRBJ2-7; 11 bases are shared with TRBD2. Sample: peripheral blood or thyroid tissue (not recorded which). The source is an adult man with Graves' disease, either hyperthyroidism or ophthalmopathy (not recorded which). CDR3 DNA sequence: TGTGCCAGCACTCCCGGGACTAGCGGTCTCGAGCAGTACTTC. Translation gives CASTPGTSGLEQYF.